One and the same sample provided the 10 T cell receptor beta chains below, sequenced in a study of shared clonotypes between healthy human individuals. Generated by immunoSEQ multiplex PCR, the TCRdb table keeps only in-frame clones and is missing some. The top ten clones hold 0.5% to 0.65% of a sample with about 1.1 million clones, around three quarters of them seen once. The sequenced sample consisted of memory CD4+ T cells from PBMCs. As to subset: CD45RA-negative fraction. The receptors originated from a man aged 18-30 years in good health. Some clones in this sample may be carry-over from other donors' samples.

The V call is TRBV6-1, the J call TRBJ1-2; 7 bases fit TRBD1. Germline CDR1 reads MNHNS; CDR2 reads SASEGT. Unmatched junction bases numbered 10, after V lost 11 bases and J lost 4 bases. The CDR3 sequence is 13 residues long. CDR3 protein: CAGRQGGLYGYTF. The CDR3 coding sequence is TGTGCCGGCCGACAGGGTGGTCTCTATGGCTACACCTTC.

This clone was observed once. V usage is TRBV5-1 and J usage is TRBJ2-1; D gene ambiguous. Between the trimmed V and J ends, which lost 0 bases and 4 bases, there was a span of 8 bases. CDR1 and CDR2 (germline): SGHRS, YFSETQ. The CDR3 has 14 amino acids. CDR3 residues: CASSLDAIYNEQFF. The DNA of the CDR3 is TGCGCCAGCAGCTTGGATGCGATTTACAATGAGCAGTTCTTC.

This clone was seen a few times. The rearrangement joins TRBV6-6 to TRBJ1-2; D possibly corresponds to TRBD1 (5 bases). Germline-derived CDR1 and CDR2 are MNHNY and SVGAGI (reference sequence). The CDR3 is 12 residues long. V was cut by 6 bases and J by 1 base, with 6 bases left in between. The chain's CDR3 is CASRDNNYGYTF. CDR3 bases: TGTGCCAGCAGGGACAATAACTATGGCTACACCTTC.

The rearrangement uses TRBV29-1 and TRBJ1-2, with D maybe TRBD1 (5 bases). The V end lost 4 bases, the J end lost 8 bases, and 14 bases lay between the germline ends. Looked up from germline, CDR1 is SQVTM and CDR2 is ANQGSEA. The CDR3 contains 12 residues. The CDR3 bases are TGCAGCGTTGTTACAGGATCGGAGGGCTACACCTTC. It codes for CSVVTGSEGYTF.

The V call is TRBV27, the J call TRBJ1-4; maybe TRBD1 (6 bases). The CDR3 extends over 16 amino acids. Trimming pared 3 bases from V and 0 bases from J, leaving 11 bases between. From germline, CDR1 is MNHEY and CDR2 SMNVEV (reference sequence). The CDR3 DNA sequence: TGTGCCAGCAGTTTTGGCAGGGGTGCAACTAATGAAAAACTGTTTTTT. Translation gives CASSFGRGATNEKLFF.

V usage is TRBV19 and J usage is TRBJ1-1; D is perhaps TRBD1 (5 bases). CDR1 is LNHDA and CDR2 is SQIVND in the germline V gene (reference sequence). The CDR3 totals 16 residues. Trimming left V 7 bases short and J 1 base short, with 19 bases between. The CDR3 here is CASTPFLGGKNTEAFF. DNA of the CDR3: TGTGCCAGTACTCCCTTTCTCGGGGGGAAGAACACTGAAGCTTTCTTT.

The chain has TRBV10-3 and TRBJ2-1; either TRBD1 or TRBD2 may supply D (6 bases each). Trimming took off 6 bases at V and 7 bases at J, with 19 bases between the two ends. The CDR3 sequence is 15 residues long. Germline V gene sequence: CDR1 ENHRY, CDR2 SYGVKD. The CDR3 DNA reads TGTGCCATCAGCCCCCCGGGGGCCTTGGTGAATGAGCAGTTCTTC. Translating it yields CAISPPGALVNEQFF.

The CDR3 DNA follows: TGTGCCAGCAGCCAAGGAGCGACCGGGACTAGCGAAGAGACCCAGTACTTC. Protein: CASSQGATGTSEETQYF. The chain couples TRBV4-2 to TRBJ2-5; 10 nucleotides match TRBD2. Germline lookup yields CDR1 LGHNA and CDR2 YNFKEQ. The length of the CDR3 is 17 residues. V dropped 1 base and J dropped 3; count of bases not matched to a gene: 8.

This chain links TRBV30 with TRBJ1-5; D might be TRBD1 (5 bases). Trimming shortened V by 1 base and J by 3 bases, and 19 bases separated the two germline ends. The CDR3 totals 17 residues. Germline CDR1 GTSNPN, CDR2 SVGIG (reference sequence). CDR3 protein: CAWSGGWSAGVNQPQHF. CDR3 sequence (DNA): TGTGCCTGGAGTGGGGGGTGGAGCGCTGGGGTCAATCAGCCCCAGCATTTT.

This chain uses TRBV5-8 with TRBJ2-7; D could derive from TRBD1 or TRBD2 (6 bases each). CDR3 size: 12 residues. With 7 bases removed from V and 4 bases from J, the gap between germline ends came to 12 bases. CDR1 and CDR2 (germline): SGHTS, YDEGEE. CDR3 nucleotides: TGTGCCAGCGGCCTAGGGGGGTACGAGCAGTACTTC. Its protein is CASGLGGYEQYF.